The 15 T cell receptor beta chains in this list originate from one sample, sequenced in a study of blood T cell repertoires in COVID-19. Using immunoSEQ multiplex PCR, the repertoire was profiled, and TCRdb retains in-frame clones only, with some absent. This table has approximately 83,000 clones, around 81% appearing once. The sequencing sample was made of peripheral blood. The receptors derive from a man aged 45-65 years with acute or convalescent COVID-19.

The chain combines TRBV30 with TRBJ1-5; no clear D. CDR3 size: 12 residues. The germline V gene has CDR1 GTSNPN and CDR2 SVGIG (reference sequence). Between the trimmed V and J ends, which lost 4 bases and 7 bases, there was a span of 11 bases. The CDR3 nucleotides are TGTGCCTGGAACCGGGCGGGCCAGCCCCAGCATTTT. Translated: CAWNRAGQPQHF.

CDR3 in DNA: TGTGCCAGCACCAAGTCCGGCGGGACTTACAATGAGCAGTTCTTC. It yields the protein CASTKSGGTYNEQFF. The chain uses TRBV5-8 and TRBJ2-1, with D perhaps TRBD2 (6 bases). The ends were cut back, 6 bases at V and 4 bases at J, with 17 bases in the middle. CDR3 length: 15 amino acids. Germline CDR1 SGHTS, CDR2 YDEGEE.

This clone is a singleton in its sample. The chain employs TRBV30 and TRBJ1-4; 10 positions agree with TRBD1. Germline CDR1 reads GTSNPN; CDR2 reads SVGIG (reference sequence). The CDR3 sequence is 13 residues long. Trimming removed 3 bases from V and 10 bases from J; junction bases left unmatched: 5. CDR3 in DNA: TGTGCCTGGAGGTTTGGGGACAGGGGAAAACTGTTTTTT. Protein product: CAWRFGDRGKLFF.

This clone was picked up a small number of times. The rearrangement joins TRBV29-1 to TRBJ1-1; D perhaps matches TRBD1 (6 bases). This CDR3 has 13 residues. Germline V lookup: CDR1 SQVTM, CDR2 ANQGSEA. Trimming cost V 7 bases and J 2 bases, with 14 bases left between them. CDR3 sequence: CSGNRDLNTEAFF. The CDR3 DNA reads TGCAGCGGGAACAGGGACCTTAACACTGAAGCTTTCTTT.

The J gene is TRBJ1-2, the V gene TRBV3-1 (or the pseudogene TRBV3-2); weak D call: TRBD1 (5 bases). The CDR3 runs 15 residues. Trimming pared 4 bases from V and 3 bases from J, leaving 15 bases between. Germline V gene data show CDR1 as LGHDT and CDR2 as YNNKEL (reference sequence). The CDR3 DNA reads TGTGCCAGCAGCCCCTCCCGGGGGTCACACTATGGCTACACCTTC. This gives the protein CASSPSRGSHYGYTF.

The V and J genes are TRBV7-2 and TRBJ2-1; 7 positions agree with TRBD2. CDR3 length: 15 amino acids. V lost 4 bases and J lost 7; bases outside the gene matches: 10. Germline CDR1 reads SGHTA; CDR2 reads FQGNSA. CDR3 sequence (DNA): TGTGCCAGCAGCTCCGCCGCGGGAGTAGGGAATGAGCAGTTCTTC. Protein product: CASSSAAGVGNEQFF.

In its sample, this clone was seen a few times. The genes are TRBV14 and TRBJ2-7, with D possibly matching TRBD2 (7 bases). Germline V gives CDR1 SGHDN, CDR2 FVKESK. Trimming took 4 bases from V and 7 from J, leaving 17 bases between them. The CDR3 totals 14 residues. In nucleotides, the CDR3 is TGTGCCAGCAGCCCCCGGGGAGGGGGGGAAGAGCAGTACTTC. Encoded protein: CASSPRGGGEEQYF.

This clone was recorded once. The V and J genes are TRBV4-3 and TRBJ2-1; possible D gene TRBD1, 6 bases. The CDR3 loop spans 17 amino acids. The germline V and J ends were trimmed by 0 bases and 2 bases, with 14 bases remaining between them. CDR1 and CDR2 from the germline V gene are LGHNA and YSLEER. The CDR3 DNA follows: TGCGCCAGCAGCCAAGATCCGGGACAAGAGGCCTACAATGAGCAGTTCTTC. It is translated as CASSQDPGQEAYNEQFF.

The J gene is TRBJ2-7, the V gene TRBV7-2; 10 bases match TRBD2. The J segment lost 3 bases and the V segment lost 5 bases, leaving 16 bases of the junction unmatched. The CDR3 has 18 amino acids. The germline gives CDR1 SGHTA, CDR2 FQGNSA. The CDR3 loop is CASSLPTDVASGSYEQYF. CDR3 sequence (DNA): TGTGCCAGCAGCCTCCCGACAGATGTGGCTAGCGGGAGCTACGAGCAGTACTTC.

V and J are TRBV30 and TRBJ2-4; D is possibly TRBD2 (5 bases). The V end lost 3 bases, the J end lost 4 bases, and 10 bases lay between the germline ends. The CDR3 is made up of 13 amino acids. CDR1 is GTSNPN, CDR2 SVGIG, per germline (reference sequence). CDR3 protein: CAWRRGPKNIQYF. The CDR3 bases are TGTGCCTGGAGACGGGGTCCTAAAAACATTCAGTACTTC.

The chain recombines TRBV7-8 with TRBJ2-1; 10 bases are a match to TRBD2. Per germline, CDR1 SGHVS and CDR2 FQNEAQ. The V gene end was trimmed by 4 bases and the J gene end by 4 bases; junction bases not matched to a gene: 7. This CDR3 spans 16 amino acids. CDR3 in DNA: TGTGCCAGCAGCTCCGCCGGGACTAGCGTATACAATGAGCAGTTCTTC. Protein sequence: CASSSAGTSVYNEQFF.

J is TRBJ1-3 and V is TRBV2, with D perhaps TRBD1 (6 bases). CDR3 length: 15 amino acids. With 2 bases removed from V and 0 bases from J, the gap between germline ends came to 8 bases. Germline V gives CDR1 SNHLY, CDR2 FYNNEI. CDR3 residues: CASSEQGISGNTIYF. CDR3 sequence (DNA): TGTGCCAGCAGTGAACAGGGGATCTCTGGAAACACCATATATTTT.

In DNA, the CDR3 is TGTGCCAGCACAGAGACAGGGGATGGCTACACCTTC. Protein: CASTETGDGYTF. The genes are TRBV6-5 and TRBJ1-2; 8 positions match TRBD1. V was pared by 7 bases and J by 6 bases, with 4 bases of the junction left unmatched. CDR1 is MNHEY and CDR2 is SVGAGI in the germline V gene. The CDR3 loop spans 12 amino acids.

This clone was counted between two and nine times. The rearrangement joins TRBV4-3 to TRBJ2-6; no clear D gene. This CDR3 is built from 16 residues. Trimming left V 3 bases short and J 2 bases short, with 11 bases between. Looked up from germline, CDR1 is LGHNA and CDR2 is YSLEER. CDR3 protein: CASSHLLGTGANVLTF. CDR3 nucleotides: TGCGCCAGCAGCCACCTGCTAGGTACTGGGGCCAACGTCCTGACTTTC.

The rearrangement uses TRBV6-6 and TRBJ1-5, with 7 bases lining up with TRBD1. V shed 7 bases and J 1 base; nucleotides not matched to a gene: 7. CDR1 is MNHNY and CDR2 is SVGAGI in the germline V gene (reference sequence). The CDR3 runs to 15 residues. In DNA form, the CDR3 reads TGTGCCAGCAACCCCCAGGGGGACAGCAATCAGCCCCAGCATTTT. This encodes CASNPQGDSNQPQHF.